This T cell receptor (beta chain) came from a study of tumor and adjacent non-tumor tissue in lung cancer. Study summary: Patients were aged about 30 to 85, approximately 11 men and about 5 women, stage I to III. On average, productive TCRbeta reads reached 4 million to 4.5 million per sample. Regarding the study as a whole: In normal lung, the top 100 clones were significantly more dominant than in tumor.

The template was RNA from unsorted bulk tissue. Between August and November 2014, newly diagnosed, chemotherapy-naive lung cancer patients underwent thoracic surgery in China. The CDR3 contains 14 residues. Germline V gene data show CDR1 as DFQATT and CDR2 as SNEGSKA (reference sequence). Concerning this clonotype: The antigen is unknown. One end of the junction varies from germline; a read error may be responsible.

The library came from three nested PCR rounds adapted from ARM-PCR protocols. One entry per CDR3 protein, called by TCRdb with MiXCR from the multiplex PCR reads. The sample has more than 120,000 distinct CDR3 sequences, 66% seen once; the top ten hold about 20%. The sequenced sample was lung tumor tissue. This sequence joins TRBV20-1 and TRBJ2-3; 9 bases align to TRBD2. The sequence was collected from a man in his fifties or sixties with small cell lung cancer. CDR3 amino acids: CSAIAGESTDTQCF. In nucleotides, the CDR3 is TGCAGTGCTATAGCGGGAGAGAGCACAGATACGCAGTGTTTT.